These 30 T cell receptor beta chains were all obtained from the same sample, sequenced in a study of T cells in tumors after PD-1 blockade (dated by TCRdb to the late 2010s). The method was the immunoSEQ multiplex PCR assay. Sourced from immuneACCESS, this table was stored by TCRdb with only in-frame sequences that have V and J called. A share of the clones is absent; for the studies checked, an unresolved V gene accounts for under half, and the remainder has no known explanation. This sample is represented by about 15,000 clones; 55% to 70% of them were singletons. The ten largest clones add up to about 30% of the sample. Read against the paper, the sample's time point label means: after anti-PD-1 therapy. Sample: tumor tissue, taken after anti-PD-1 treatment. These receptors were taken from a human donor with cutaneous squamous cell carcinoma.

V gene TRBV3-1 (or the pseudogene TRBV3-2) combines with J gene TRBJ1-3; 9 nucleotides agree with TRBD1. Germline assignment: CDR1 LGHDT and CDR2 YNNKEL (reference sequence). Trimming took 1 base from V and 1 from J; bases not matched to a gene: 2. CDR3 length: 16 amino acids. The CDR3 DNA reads TGTGCCAGCAGCCAAGCCGGGACAGGGTCTGGAAACACCATATATTTT. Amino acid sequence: CASSQAGTGSGNTIYF.

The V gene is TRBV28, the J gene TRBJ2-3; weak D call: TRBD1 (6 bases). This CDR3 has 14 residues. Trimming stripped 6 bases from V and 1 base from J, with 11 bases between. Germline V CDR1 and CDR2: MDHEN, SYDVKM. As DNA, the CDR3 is TGTGCCAGCAGCTGGCGGACAGGCACAGATACGCAGTATTTT. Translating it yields CASSWRTGTDTQYF.

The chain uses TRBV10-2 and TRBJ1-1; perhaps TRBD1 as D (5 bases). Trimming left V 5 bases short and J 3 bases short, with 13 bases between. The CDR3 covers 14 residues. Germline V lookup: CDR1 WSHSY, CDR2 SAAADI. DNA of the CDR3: TGCGCCAGCAGTAATGCGGGGGGGTACACTGAAGCTTTCTTT. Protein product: CASSNAGGYTEAFF.

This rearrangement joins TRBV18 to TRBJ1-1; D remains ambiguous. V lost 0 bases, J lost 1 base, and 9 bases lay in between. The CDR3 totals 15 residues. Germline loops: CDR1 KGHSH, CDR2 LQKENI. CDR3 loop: CASSPPVRQNTEAFF. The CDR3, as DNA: TGTGCCAGCTCACCACCAGTACGGCAGAACACTGAAGCTTTCTTT. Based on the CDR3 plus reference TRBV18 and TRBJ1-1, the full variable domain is NAGVMQNPRHLVRRRGQEARLRCSPMKGHSHVYWYRQLPEEGLKFMVYLQKENIIDESGMPKERFSAEFPKEGPSILRIQQVVRGDSAAYFCASSPPVRQNTEAFFGQGTRLTVV.

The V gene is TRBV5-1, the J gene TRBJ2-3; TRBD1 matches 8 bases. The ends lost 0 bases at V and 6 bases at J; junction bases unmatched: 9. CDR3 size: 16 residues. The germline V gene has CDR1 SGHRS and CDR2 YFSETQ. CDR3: CASSLARDRSIDTQYF. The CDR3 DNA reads TGCGCCAGCAGCTTGGCCAGGGACAGGAGCATCGATACGCAGTATTTT.

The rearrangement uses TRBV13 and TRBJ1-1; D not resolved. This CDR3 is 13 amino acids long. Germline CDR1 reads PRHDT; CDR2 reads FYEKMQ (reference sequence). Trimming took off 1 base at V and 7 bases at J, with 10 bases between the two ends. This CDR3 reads CASSLAAVYEAFF. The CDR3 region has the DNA TGTGCCAGCAGCTTAGCGGCGGTTTATGAAGCTTTCTTT.

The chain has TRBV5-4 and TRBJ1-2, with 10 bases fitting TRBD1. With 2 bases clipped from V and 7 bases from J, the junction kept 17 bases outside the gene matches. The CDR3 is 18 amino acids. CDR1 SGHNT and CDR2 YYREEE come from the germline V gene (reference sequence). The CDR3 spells CASSFNASPGQGSSGYTF. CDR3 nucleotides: TGTGCCAGCAGCTTTAATGCTTCACCGGGACAGGGGAGTTCTGGCTACACCTTC.

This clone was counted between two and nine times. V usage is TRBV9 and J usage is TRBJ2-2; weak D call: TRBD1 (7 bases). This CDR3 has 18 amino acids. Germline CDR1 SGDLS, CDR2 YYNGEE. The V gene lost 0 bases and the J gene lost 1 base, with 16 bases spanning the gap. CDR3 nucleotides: TGTGCCAGCAGCGTAGAGGGCCGCAGGGGGGTGAACACCGGGGAGCTGTTTTTT. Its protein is CASSVEGRRGVNTGELFF.

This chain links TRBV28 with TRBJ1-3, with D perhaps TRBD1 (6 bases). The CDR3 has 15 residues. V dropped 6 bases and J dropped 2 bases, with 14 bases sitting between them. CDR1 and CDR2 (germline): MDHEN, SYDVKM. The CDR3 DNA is TGTGCCAGCAGCCCGACTCGACAGGCTGGAAACACCATATATTTT. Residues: CASSPTRQAGNTIYF.

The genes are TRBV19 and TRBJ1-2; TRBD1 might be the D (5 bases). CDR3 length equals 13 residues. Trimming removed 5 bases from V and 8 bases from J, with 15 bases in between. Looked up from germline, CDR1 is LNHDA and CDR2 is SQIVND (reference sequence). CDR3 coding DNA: TGTGCCAGTAGTTTGGGTCGAGGGGAAGGCTACACCTTC. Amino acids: CASSLGRGEGYTF.

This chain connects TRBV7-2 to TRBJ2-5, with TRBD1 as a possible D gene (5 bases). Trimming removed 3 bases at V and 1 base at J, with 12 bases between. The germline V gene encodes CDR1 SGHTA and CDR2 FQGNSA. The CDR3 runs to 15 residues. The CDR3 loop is CASSFGATIQETQYF. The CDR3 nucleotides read TGTGCCAGCAGCTTTGGGGCGACCATCCAAGAGACCCAGTACTTC.

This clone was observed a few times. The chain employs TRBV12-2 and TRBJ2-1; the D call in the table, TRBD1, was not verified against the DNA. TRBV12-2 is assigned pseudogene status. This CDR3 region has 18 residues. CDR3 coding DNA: TGTGCAAGTCGCTTAGTAAGTCCCCACAGGGGGCCGCACAATGAGCAGTTCTTC. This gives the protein CASRLVSPHRGPHNEQFF.

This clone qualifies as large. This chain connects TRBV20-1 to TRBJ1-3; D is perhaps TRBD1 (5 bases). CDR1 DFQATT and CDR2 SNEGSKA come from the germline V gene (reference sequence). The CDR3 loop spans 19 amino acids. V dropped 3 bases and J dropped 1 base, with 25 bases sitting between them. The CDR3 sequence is CSASFPGSGSLNSGNTIYF. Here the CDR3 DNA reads TGCAGTGCTAGTTTTCCGGGGTCAGGGAGTCTTAATTCTGGAAACACCATATATTTT.

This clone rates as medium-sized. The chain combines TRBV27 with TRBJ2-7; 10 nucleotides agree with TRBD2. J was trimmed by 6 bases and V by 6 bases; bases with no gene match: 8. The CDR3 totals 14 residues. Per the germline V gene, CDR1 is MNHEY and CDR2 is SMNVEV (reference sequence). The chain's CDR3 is CASRTLAGDGEQYF. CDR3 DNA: TGTGCCAGCAGGACTCTAGCGGGAGATGGCGAGCAGTACTTC.

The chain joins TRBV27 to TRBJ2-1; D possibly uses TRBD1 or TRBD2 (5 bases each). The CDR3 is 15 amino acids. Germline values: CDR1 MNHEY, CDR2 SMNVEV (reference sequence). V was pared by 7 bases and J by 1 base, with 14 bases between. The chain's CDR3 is CASKEAGSSYNEQFF. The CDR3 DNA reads TGTGCCAGCAAAGAGGCAGGGAGTTCCTACAATGAGCAGTTCTTC.

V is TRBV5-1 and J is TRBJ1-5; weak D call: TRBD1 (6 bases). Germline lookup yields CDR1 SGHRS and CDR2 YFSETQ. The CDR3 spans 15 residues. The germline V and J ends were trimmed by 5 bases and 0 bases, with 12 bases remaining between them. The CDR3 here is CASRSGVNSNQPQHF. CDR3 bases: TGCGCCAGCAGGTCAGGGGTTAATAGCAATCAGCCCCAGCATTTT.

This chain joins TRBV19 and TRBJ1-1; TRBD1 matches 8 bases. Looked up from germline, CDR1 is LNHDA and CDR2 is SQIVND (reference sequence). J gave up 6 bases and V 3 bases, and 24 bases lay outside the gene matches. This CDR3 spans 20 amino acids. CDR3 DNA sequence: TGTGCCAGTAGTATGGGACAGGTGTTTCCAGTCCACCAAGGGTACGCTGAAGCTTTCTTT. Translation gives CASSMGQVFPVHQGYAEAFF. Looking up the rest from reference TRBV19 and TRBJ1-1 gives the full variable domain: DGGITQSPKYLFRKEGQNVTLSCEQNLNHDAMYWYRQDPGQGLRLIYYSQIVNDFQKGDIAEGYSVSREKKESFPLTVTSAQKNPTAFYLCASSMGQVFPVHQGYAEAFFGQGTRLTVV.

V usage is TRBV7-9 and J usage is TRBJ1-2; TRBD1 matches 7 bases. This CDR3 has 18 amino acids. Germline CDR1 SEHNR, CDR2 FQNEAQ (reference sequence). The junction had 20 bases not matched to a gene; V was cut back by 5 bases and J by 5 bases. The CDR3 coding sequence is TGTGCCAGCAGCACGGGACAGACGACGGGTCTGGGACCTTATGGCTACACCTTC. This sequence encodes CASSTGQTTGLGPYGYTF. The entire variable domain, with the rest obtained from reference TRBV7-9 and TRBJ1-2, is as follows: DTGVSQNPRHKITKRGQNVTFRCDPISEHNRLYWYRQTLGQGPEFLTYFQNEAQLEKSRLLSDRFSAERPKGSFSTLEIQRTEQGDSAMYLCASSTGQTTGLGPYGYTFGSGTRLTVV.

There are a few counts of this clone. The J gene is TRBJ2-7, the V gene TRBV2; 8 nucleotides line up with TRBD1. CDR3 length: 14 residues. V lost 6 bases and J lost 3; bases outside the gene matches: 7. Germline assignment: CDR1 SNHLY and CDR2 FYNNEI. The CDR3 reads CASRVDRGYYEQYF. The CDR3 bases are TGTGCCAGCAGGGTCGACAGGGGATACTACGAGCAGTACTTC.

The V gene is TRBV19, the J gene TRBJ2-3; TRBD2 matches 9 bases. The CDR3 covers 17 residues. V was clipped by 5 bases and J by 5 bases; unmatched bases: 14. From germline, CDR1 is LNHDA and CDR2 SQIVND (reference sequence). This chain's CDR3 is CASSPALLAGERDTQYF. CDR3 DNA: TGTGCCAGTAGTCCCGCTTTGTTAGCGGGGGAAAGAGATACGCAGTATTTT.

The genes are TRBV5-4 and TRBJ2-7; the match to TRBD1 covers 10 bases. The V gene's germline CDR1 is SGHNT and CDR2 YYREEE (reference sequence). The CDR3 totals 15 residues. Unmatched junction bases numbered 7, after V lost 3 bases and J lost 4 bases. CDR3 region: CASSWGGQGNYEQYF. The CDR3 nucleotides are TGTGCCAGCAGCTGGGGGGGACAGGGGAATTACGAGCAGTACTTC.

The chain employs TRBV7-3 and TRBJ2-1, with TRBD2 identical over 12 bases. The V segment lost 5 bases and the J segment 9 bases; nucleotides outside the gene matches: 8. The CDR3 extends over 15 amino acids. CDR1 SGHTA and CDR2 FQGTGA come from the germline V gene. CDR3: CASSTSGRLGSEQFF. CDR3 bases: TGTGCCAGCAGCACTAGCGGGAGGTTAGGGAGTGAGCAGTTCTTC.

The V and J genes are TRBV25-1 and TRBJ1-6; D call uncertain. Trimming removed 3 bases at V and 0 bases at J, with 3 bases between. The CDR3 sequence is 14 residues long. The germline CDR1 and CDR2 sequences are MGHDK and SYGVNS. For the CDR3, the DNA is TGTGCCAGCAGTGAGGGCTCCTATAATTCACCCCTCCACTTT. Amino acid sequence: CASSEGSYNSPLHF.

CDR3 sequence (DNA): TGTGCCAGCAGCCAAGAAGTCGGGACAGGACCTGGGAAACTGTTTTTT. Encoded protein: CASSQEVGTGPGKLFF. V and J are TRBV14 and TRBJ1-4; 8 bases are shared with TRBD1. This CDR3 has 16 residues. Germline CDR1 SGHDN, CDR2 FVKESK. The V segment lost 0 bases and the J segment 11 bases; nucleotides outside the gene matches: 11.

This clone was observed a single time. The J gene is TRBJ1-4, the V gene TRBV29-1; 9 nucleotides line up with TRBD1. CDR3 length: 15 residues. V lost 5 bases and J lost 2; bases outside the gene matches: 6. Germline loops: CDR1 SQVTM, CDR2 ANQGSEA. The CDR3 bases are TGCAGCGTTTTGGACAGGGGATCGACTAATGAAAAACTGTTTTTT. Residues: CSVLDRGSTNEKLFF.

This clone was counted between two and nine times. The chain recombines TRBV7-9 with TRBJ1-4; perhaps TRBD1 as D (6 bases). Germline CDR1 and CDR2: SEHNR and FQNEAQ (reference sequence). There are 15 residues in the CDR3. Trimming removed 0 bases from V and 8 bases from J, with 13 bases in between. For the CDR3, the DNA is TGTGCCAGCAGCTTAGCGTCGGGGGCTAGCGAAAAACTGTTTTTT. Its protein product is CASSLASGASEKLFF.

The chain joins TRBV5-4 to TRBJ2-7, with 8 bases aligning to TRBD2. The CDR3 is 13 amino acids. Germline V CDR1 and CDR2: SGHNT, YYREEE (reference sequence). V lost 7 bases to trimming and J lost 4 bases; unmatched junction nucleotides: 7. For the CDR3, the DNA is TGTGCCAGCGGGAGCGGGAGTTCTTACGAGCAGTACTTC. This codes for CASGSGSSYEQYF.

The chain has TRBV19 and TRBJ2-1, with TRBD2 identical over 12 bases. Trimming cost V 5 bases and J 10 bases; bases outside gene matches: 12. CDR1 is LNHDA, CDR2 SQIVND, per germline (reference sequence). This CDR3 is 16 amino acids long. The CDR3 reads CASSPRTSGALREQFF. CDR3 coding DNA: TGTGCCAGTAGTCCCCGGACTAGCGGGGCACTACGGGAGCAGTTCTTC.

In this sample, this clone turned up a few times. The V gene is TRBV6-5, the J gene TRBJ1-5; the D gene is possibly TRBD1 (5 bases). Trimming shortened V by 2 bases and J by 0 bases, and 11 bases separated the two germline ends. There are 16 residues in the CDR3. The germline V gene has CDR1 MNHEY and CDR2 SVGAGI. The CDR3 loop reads CASSYGGPYSNQPQHF. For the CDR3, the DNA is TGTGCCAGCAGTTACGGGGGACCGTATAGCAATCAGCCCCAGCATTTT.

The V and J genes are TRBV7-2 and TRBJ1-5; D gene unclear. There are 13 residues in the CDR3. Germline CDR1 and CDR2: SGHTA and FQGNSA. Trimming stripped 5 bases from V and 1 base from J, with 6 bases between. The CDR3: CASSRQSNQPQHF. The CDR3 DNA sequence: TGTGCCAGCAGCAGGCAGAGCAATCAGCCCCAGCATTTT.